This T cell receptor (beta chain) was retrieved from a study of blood T cell repertoires in COVID-19. For the study at large: Material from acute and convalescent COVID-19 was sourced from the United States, Italy and Spain. Sources were T cells, B-cell-depleted T cells, or PBMCs; the material itself was cDNA or gDNA.

The sample holds a few counts of this clone. Methods used by the authors: Counts of nucleated cells, estimated from reference gene primer amplification, were obtained. Clones were read by immunoSEQ multiplex PCR, and TCRdb kept only the in-frame ones, dropping some. D and trimming were read from the DNA, whereas the V and J calls and clone size are those reported in that table. This table holds around 130,000 clones, approximately 84% found once. CDR1 and CDR2 (germline): LGHDT, YNNKEL (reference sequence). The V and J ends lost 1 base and 7 bases, in that order; junction bases with no gene match: 7. The CDR3 runs 16 residues.

The rearrangement joins TRBV3-1 (or the pseudogene TRBV3-2) to TRBJ2-1; 10 bases are a match to TRBD2. The TCR was taken from a human donor in a cohort sampled during active COVID-19. Material: peripheral blood. CDR3: CASSQAPSGGKNEQFF. The CDR3 bases are TGTGCCAGCAGCCAAGCCCCTAGCGGGGGTAAGAATGAGCAGTTCTTC.